The sequence of this T cell receptor beta chain was determined in a study of T cell responses to AZD1222 COVID-19 vaccine. Study background: Pooled together were second doses at about 4 or about 12 weeks.

The data were produced by immunoSEQ multiplex PCR, yet TCRdb's version contains in-frame clones alone and is incomplete. The sample contains 200,000 or so clones, approximately 94% of which appear only once. The V gene's germline CDR1 is MNHEY and CDR2 SMNVEV (reference sequence). The CDR3 covers 14 residues. The ends were cut back, 6 bases at V and 5 bases at J, with 15 bases in the middle. Turning to this clone: Its antigen is as yet unknown.

Findings of the study overall: CD4 TCRs linked to vaccination spanned spike, dominating at 160-218 and 743-854. Donors were chiefly white British, with a greater number of females, and clonal diversity was perhaps underestimated.

This rearrangement joins TRBV27 to TRBJ2-3, with D maybe TRBD2 (6 bases). The receptor was derived from an adult in good health. This specimen was peripheral blood, taken on day 0 of AZD1222 vaccination. The CDR3 DNA is TGTGCCAGCAGAGGGGCGGGGCGGGGAGATACGCAGTATTTT. This codes for CASRGAGRGDTQYF.